Listed here are 30 T cell receptor beta chains from one sample, sequenced in a study of OX40 agonist ivuxolimab in advanced cancers. Generated by immunoSEQ multiplex PCR, the TCRdb table keeps only in-frame clones and is missing some. Of around 29,000 clones in the sample, roughly 85% are singletons; the top ten hold around 50%. Sequenced material: CD4+ or CD8+ T cells sorted from blood, taken in a trial of the OX40 agonist ivuxolimab. Receptors were obtained from an adult with an advanced solid tumor such as melanoma, head and neck, liver or kidney cancer.

V usage is TRBV10-3 and J usage is TRBJ1-2; D is perhaps TRBD1 (5 bases). The V gene lost 2 bases and the J gene lost 1 base, with 8 bases spanning the gap. Germline-derived CDR1 and CDR2 are ENHRY and SYGVKD. CDR3 length: 14 amino acids. CDR3: CAISEGTFNYGYTF. As DNA, the CDR3 is TGTGCCATCAGTGAGGGGACGTTTAACTATGGCTACACCTTC.

The chain is built from TRBV7-6 and TRBJ2-6; the D call may be TRBD1 or TRBD2 (5 bases each). V gave up 4 bases and J gave up 4 bases, with 20 bases separating them. The CDR3 covers 18 residues. Germline values: CDR1 SGHVS, CDR2 FNYEAQ. The CDR3 DNA is TGTGCCAGCAGCTCGGAGATGTGGGGGAGTTACGGGGCCAACGTCCTGACTTTC. Encoded protein: CASSSEMWGSYGANVLTF.

The chain is built from TRBV28 and TRBJ2-1; 7 bases are shared with TRBD1. Germline assignment: CDR1 MDHEN and CDR2 SYDVKM. V lost 5 bases, J lost 1 base, and 17 bases stayed unmatched. This CDR3 region has 19 residues. The CDR3 DNA reads TGTGCCAGCAGTCGAAAAGACAGGGCGACAAGCTGGTCCTACAATGAGCAGTTCTTC. It specifies CASSRKDRATSWSYNEQFF.

The chain uses TRBV29-1 and TRBJ1-2, with D tentatively TRBD1 (6 bases). V lost 3 bases and J lost 2, with 7 bases in between. CDR1 and CDR2 from the germline V gene are SQVTM and ANQGSEA. The CDR3 consists of 12 residues. The CDR3 loop is CSVDQGNYGYTF. CDR3 coding DNA: TGCAGCGTTGATCAGGGGAACTATGGCTACACCTTC.

The chain uses TRBV6-4 and TRBJ2-2; tentatively, D is TRBD2 (5 bases). Germline V gene lookup returns CDR1 MRHNA and CDR2 SNTAGT. CDR3 size: 13 residues. The V end lost 2 bases, the J end lost 4 bases, and 5 bases lay between the germline ends. The DNA of the CDR3 is TGTGCCAGCAGTGACGCGGGCACCGGGGAGCTGTTTTTT. Residues: CASSDAGTGELFF.

The chain recombines TRBV5-1 with TRBJ1-1; D is ambiguous. The ends were cut back, 1 base at V and 6 bases at J, with 7 bases in the middle. This CDR3 has 12 residues. Germline V gives CDR1 SGHRS, CDR2 YFSETQ. The CDR3 region has the DNA TGCGCCAGCAGCTTGTCCCCCTCTGAAGCTTTCTTT. This sequence encodes CASSLSPSEAFF.

The chain is built from TRBV4-1 and TRBJ2-3; D is uncertain. Per the germline V gene, CDR1 is MGHRA and CDR2 is YSYEKL. Trimming pared 7 bases from V and 0 bases from J, leaving 11 bases between. The CDR3 sequence is 14 residues long. The CDR3 DNA reads TGCGCCAGCAACCTGAGGCTGAGCACAGATACGCAGTATTTT. It is translated as CASNLRLSTDTQYF.

The chain joins TRBV7-6 to TRBJ2-1; D gene uncertain. The CDR3 runs to 13 residues. CDR1 SGHVS and CDR2 FNYEAQ come from the germline V gene. V was pared by 2 bases and J by 10 bases, with 12 bases between. DNA for the CDR3: TGTGCCAGCAGCTTAAGCCGCGTAGGAGAGCAGTTCTTC. Amino acids: CASSLSRVGEQFF.

V is TRBV19 and J is TRBJ1-2; TRBD1 is a possible D gene (5 bases). The CDR3 runs 14 residues. CDR1 is LNHDA, CDR2 SQIVND, per germline (reference sequence). Deletions cut 3 bases from V and 2 bases from J, with 10 bases between. For the CDR3, the DNA is TGTGCCAGTAGTATGGGAGGGGCCAACTATGGCTACACCTTC. Translation gives CASSMGGANYGYTF. Combining the CDR3 with reference TRBV19 and TRBJ1-2 gives the whole variable domain DGGITQSPKYLFRKEGQNVTLSCEQNLNHDAMYWYRQDPGQGLRLIYYSQIVNDFQKGDIAEGYSVSREKKESFPLTVTSAQKNPTAFYLCASSMGGANYGYTFGSGTRLTVV.

The chain uses TRBV15 and TRBJ2-3; 9 bases map to TRBD1. The CDR3 runs to 17 residues. Germline CDR1 is LNHNV and CDR2 is YYDKDF (reference sequence). V shed 1 base and J 0 bases; nucleotides not matched to a gene: 5. As DNA, the CDR3 is TGTGCCACCAGCAGAGGCTTAGGGACAGGGAGCACAGATACGCAGTATTTT. It is translated as CATSRGLGTGSTDTQYF.

This chain joins TRBV7-9 and TRBJ2-1; D not resolved. Germline V gives CDR1 SEHNR, CDR2 FQNEAQ (reference sequence). Trimming removed 4 bases from V and 2 bases from J, with 3 bases in between. This CDR3 contains 12 residues. The CDR3 DNA reads as TGTGCCAGCAGCTCCCCCTACAATGAGCAGTTCTTC. Translating it yields CASSSPYNEQFF.

The gene calls are TRBV4-1 and TRBJ2-1; the match to TRBD1 covers 7 bases. The CDR3 has 19 amino acids. Germline V gives CDR1 MGHRA, CDR2 YSYEKL. V lost 4 bases to trimming and J lost 5 bases; unmatched junction nucleotides: 20. This CDR3 is CASSPGPVGTVAFNNEQFF. CDR3 DNA: TGCGCCAGCAGCCCGGGCCCAGTAGGGACAGTCGCCTTTAACAATGAGCAGTTCTTC.

The rearrangement links TRBV29-1 to TRBJ2-6; D gene unclear. This CDR3 is 14 amino acids long. Trimming cost V 5 bases and J 0 bases, with 8 bases left between them. Per germline, CDR1 SQVTM and CDR2 ANQGSEA. CDR3 DNA: TGCAGCGTTTATCAGTTCTCTGGGGCCAACGTCCTGACTTTC. This gives the protein CSVYQFSGANVLTF. The full variable domain, with the rest looked up from reference TRBV29-1 and TRBJ2-6, is SAVISQKPSRDICQRGTSLTIQCQVDSQVTMMFWYRQQPGQSLTLIATANQGSEATYESGFVIDKFPISRPNLTFSTLTVSNMSPEDSSIYLCSVYQFSGANVLTFGAGSRLTVL.

This clone was detected only once. J is TRBJ1-6 and V is TRBV7-9, with D possibly matching TRBD1 (6 bases). The germline gives CDR1 SEHNR, CDR2 FQNEAQ (reference sequence). This CDR3 is built from 17 residues. V lost 2 bases and J lost 4, with 15 bases in between. In DNA form, the CDR3 reads TGTGCCAGCAGCTTATATCACAGCGGACAGTATAATTCACCCCTCCACTTT. Protein sequence: CASSLYHSGQYNSPLHF. Variable domain in full (rest from reference TRBV7-9 and TRBJ1-6): DTGVSQNPRHKITKRGQNVTFRCDPISEHNRLYWYRQTLGQGPEFLTYFQNEAQLEKSRLLSDRFSAERPKGSFSTLEIQRTEQGDSAMYLCASSLYHSGQYNSPLHFGNGTRLTVT.

The chain uses TRBV10-3 and TRBJ2-1; the D gene is possibly TRBD1 (5 bases). The CDR3 is 13 amino acids. From germline, CDR1 is ENHRY and CDR2 SYGVKD. The V end lost 5 bases, the J end lost 4 bases, and 9 bases lay between the germline ends. CDR3 amino acids: CAISSDRYNEQFF. The CDR3, as DNA: TGTGCCATCAGTAGCGACAGATACAATGAGCAGTTCTTC.

The V call is TRBV19, the J call TRBJ1-1; D unclear. Germline V gives CDR1 LNHDA, CDR2 SQIVND (reference sequence). The CDR3 is 11 amino acids. The V end lost 4 bases, the J end lost 7 bases, and 7 bases lay between the germline ends. The DNA of the CDR3 is TGTGCCAGTAGTAATTACGGTGAAGCTTTCTTT. It encodes CASSNYGEAFF.

The V call is TRBV27, the J call TRBJ1-1; D possibly corresponds to TRBD1 (5 bases). There are 14 residues in the CDR3. V lost 1 base, J lost 5 bases, and 11 bases lay in between. From germline, CDR1 is MNHEY and CDR2 SMNVEV (reference sequence). The CDR3 region has the DNA TGTGCCAGCAGTTTATTGGATGAGGGGACTGAAGCTTTCTTT. Translated: CASSLLDEGTEAFF.

This clone was seen just once. The V call is TRBV4-1, the J call TRBJ1-1; no clear D gene. Per germline, CDR1 MGHRA and CDR2 YSYEKL. V was shortened by 4 bases and J by 5 bases, with 14 bases between the two germline ends. This CDR3 is built from 14 residues. Here the CDR3 DNA reads TGCGCCAGCAGCCCTGCGGTAGCTCAAACTGAAGCTTTCTTT. This translates into CASSPAVAQTEAFF.

The CDR3 sequence is CASSLVAGGYEQYF. The CDR3 nucleotides read TGTGCCAGCAGCTTAGTAGCGGGGGGCTACGAGCAGTACTTC. The chain joins TRBV13 to TRBJ2-7; 10 nucleotides line up with TRBD2. This CDR3 is 14 amino acids long. V shed 1 base and J 3 bases; nucleotides not matched to a gene: 0. From germline, CDR1 is PRHDT and CDR2 FYEKMQ (reference sequence).

The rearrangement uses TRBV4-2 and TRBJ1-1; 8 bases agree with TRBD1. V gave up 4 bases and J gave up 1 base; unmatched junction bases: 17. Germline CDR1 is LGHNA and CDR2 is YNFKEQ. CDR3 length equals 19 residues. Here the CDR3 DNA reads TGTGCCAGCAGCCCACTTGGGCTAACAGGGGGTACAGGGAACACTGAAGCTTTCTTT. Translation: CASSPLGLTGGTGNTEAFF.

This chain connects TRBV5-4 to TRBJ2-7, with D maybe TRBD1 (5 bases). The CDR3 contains 15 residues. Germline values: CDR1 SGHNT, CDR2 YYREEE (reference sequence). V was cut by 2 bases and J by 5 bases, with 17 bases left in between. The CDR3 DNA follows: TGTGCCAGCAGCTTCCTTTATCAGGGTGGCAACGAGCAGTACTTC. Its translation: CASSFLYQGGNEQYF.

The chain uses TRBV30 and TRBJ2-7; D is tentatively TRBD1 or TRBD2 (7 bases each). This CDR3 comprises 15 residues. Germline-derived CDR1 and CDR2 are GTSNPN and SVGIG (reference sequence). Trimming removed 2 bases from V and 2 bases from J, with 16 bases in between. CDR3 in DNA: TGTGCCTGGAGTACAGGGAGGGGGCCCACCTACGAGCAGTACTTC. Amino acid sequence: CAWSTGRGPTYEQYF.

The rearrangement joins TRBV15 to TRBJ2-7, with TRBD1 identical over 9 bases. V was pared by 1 base and J by 7 bases, with 5 bases of the junction left unmatched. CDR1 is LNHNV, CDR2 YYDKDF, per germline (reference sequence). This CDR3 has 14 amino acids. The CDR3 region is CATSRAGQGMEQYF. The CDR3 DNA sequence: TGTGCCACCAGCAGAGCAGGACAGGGGATGGAGCAGTACTTC.

The V gene is TRBV10-3, the J gene TRBJ1-2; possibly TRBD1 for D (5 bases). Germline lookup yields CDR1 ENHRY and CDR2 SYGVKD. Trimming left V 3 bases short and J 4 bases short, with 12 bases between. This CDR3 comprises 14 residues. The CDR3 region is CAISDREVIYGYTF. CDR3 nucleotides: TGTGCCATCAGTGACAGGGAAGTGATCTATGGCTACACCTTC.

This chain links TRBV2 with TRBJ1-2; no clear D. Trimming removed 8 bases at V and 5 bases at J, with 15 bases between. Germline values: CDR1 SNHLY, CDR2 FYNNEI. CDR3 length equals 13 residues. CDR3 in amino acids: CASLHGTLYGYTF. CDR3 nucleotides: TGTGCCAGCCTCCACGGAACATTATATGGCTACACCTTC.

V usage is TRBV5-6 and J usage is TRBJ1-1; D unresolved. From germline, CDR1 is SGHDT and CDR2 YYEEEE. The CDR3 has 16 amino acids. Trimming pared 5 bases from V and 1 base from J, leaving 18 bases between. The CDR3 region has the DNA TGTGCCAGCAGTCTAGGACTACTATGGGGGAACACTGAAGCTTTCTTT. This sequence encodes CASSLGLLWGNTEAFF. Drawing the rest from reference TRBV5-6 and TRBJ1-1, the complete variable domain is DAGVTQSPTHLIKTRGQQVTLRCSPKSGHDTVSWYQQALGQGPQFIFQYYEEEERQRGNFPDRFSGHQFPNYSSELNVNALLLGDSALYLCASSLGLLWGNTEAFFGQGTRLTVV.

This clone was seen only a few times. The chain has TRBV29-1 and TRBJ1-2; 7 positions match TRBD1. The length of the CDR3 is 14 residues. Germline V gives CDR1 SQVTM, CDR2 ANQGSEA. Trimming removed 4 bases from V and 4 bases from J; junction bases left unmatched: 9. The CDR3 nucleotides read TGCAGCGTTGTAGCAGGGGGGGCCTTCTATGGCTACACCTTC. It translates to CSVVAGGAFYGYTF. Full variable domain (rest looked up from reference TRBV29-1 and TRBJ1-2): SAVISQKPSRDICQRGTSLTIQCQVDSQVTMMFWYRQQPGQSLTLIATANQGSEATYESGFVIDKFPISRPNLTFSTLTVSNMSPEDSSIYLCSVVAGGAFYGYTFGSGTRLTVV.

The chain combines TRBV14 with TRBJ2-5; D not resolved. CDR1 is SGHDN and CDR2 is FVKESK in the germline V gene. The V end was cut by 2 bases, the J end by 5 bases, with 12 bases between. The CDR3 runs to 14 residues. CDR3 DNA: TGTGCCAGCAGCCAACGGACCGGGTTCGAGACCCAGTACTTC. Protein: CASSQRTGFETQYF.

The J gene is TRBJ2-4, the V gene TRBV19; no reliable D call. The germline gives CDR1 LNHDA, CDR2 SQIVND (reference sequence). This CDR3 has 15 amino acids. The V and J ends lost 2 bases and 0 bases respectively, with 8 bases between them. The CDR3 spells CASSIIPIAKNIQYF. The CDR3 DNA reads as TGTGCCAGTAGTATAATCCCCATAGCCAAAAACATTCAGTACTTC.

This CDR3 reads CASSSPGQGATGELFF. The CDR3 nucleotides are TGTGCCAGCAGCTCTCCGGGACAGGGTGCCACCGGGGAGCTGTTTTTT. The rearrangement joins TRBV7-9 to TRBJ2-2; 9 nucleotides agree with TRBD1. The length of the CDR3 is 16 residues. Trimming at V came to 4 bases and at J to 4 bases, leaving 7 bases not matched to a gene. CDR1 and CDR2 (germline): SEHNR, FQNEAQ (reference sequence).